This T cell receptor beta chain comes out of a study of cytomegalovirus exposure and HLA in healthy donors. General study findings and limits: Reportedly, TCR beta sequences accurately predicted HLA-A and HLA-B alleles in most subjects.

Vbeta (60) and Jbeta (13) primers were used in the PCR. Method: immunoSEQ multiplex PCR; TCRdb's copy keeps in-frame clones and lacks some. The sample lists 110,000 to 150,000 clones, about four fifths seen once, with over 2.5% in the top ten. The V segment lost 1 base and the J segment 5 bases; nucleotides outside the gene matches: 3. Looked up from germline, CDR1 is SGHRS and CDR2 is YFSETQ. The CDR3 is 15 residues long. Concerning this clone itself: Antigen: not known.

The source material was PBMCs. The gene calls are TRBV5-1 and TRBJ2-1; TRBD2 matches 10 bases. The TCR was taken from a male donor in good health and CMV-seronegative. As DNA, the CDR3 is TGCGCCAGCAGCTTGACTAGCGGGGCCCACAATGAGCAGTTCTTC. Protein sequence: CASSLTSGAHNEQFF.